The 10 T cell receptor beta chains below come from one sample, sequenced in a study of T cell responses to AZD1222 COVID-19 vaccine. Libraries were prepared by immunoSEQ multiplex PCR; TCRdb keeps only in-frame clonotypes and omits some of them. The sample yields some 83,000 clones, approximately 90% seen once. Sequences were derived from peripheral blood, sampled on day 0 of AZD1222 vaccination. Receptors were obtained from an adult in good health.

This chain links TRBV25-1 with TRBJ2-7; D gene ambiguous. Germline V CDR1 and CDR2: MGHDK, SYGVNS. This CDR3 comprises 15 residues. The V end lost 2 bases, the J end lost 2 bases, and 13 bases lay between the germline ends. In DNA form, the CDR3 reads TGTGCCAGCAGTGAACGGGCACCCTCCCCCTACGAGCAGTACTTC. Residues: CASSERAPSPYEQYF.

The chain couples TRBV7-6 to TRBJ1-6; D unresolved. V lost 1 base to trimming and J lost 7 bases, with 11 bases between them. The CDR3 loop spans 15 amino acids. CDR1 and CDR2 from the germline V gene are SGHVS and FNYEAQ. As DNA, the CDR3 is TGTGCCAGCAGCTTAGAGGCTGATCTAAATTCACCCCTCCACTTT. Amino acid sequence: CASSLEADLNSPLHF. Combining the CDR3 with reference TRBV7-6 and TRBJ1-6 gives the whole variable domain GAGVSQSPRYKVTKRGQDVALRCDPISGHVSLYWYRQALGQGPEFLTYFNYEAQQDKSGLPNDRFSAERPEGSISTLTIQRTEQRDSAMYRCASSLEADLNSPLHFGNGTRLTVT.

The chain joins TRBV12-5 to TRBJ2-1; no clear D. The CDR3 is made up of 17 amino acids. V was clipped by 0 bases and J by 0 bases, with 12 bases between them. Germline CDR1 reads LGHNT; CDR2 reads FRNRAP. In DNA form, the CDR3 reads TGTGCTAGTGGTTTGGTACTCGGGTCGTTCTCCTACAATGAGCAGTTCTTC. Its translation is CASGLVLGSFSYNEQFF.

The genes are TRBV5-1 and TRBJ1-6; no clear D. The germline V gene encodes CDR1 SGHRS and CDR2 YFSETQ. V lost 2 bases to trimming and J lost 9 bases, with 15 bases between them. There are 15 residues in the CDR3. In nucleotides, the CDR3 is TGCGCCAGCAGCTTCGTCGGGATGGCGCCTTCACCCCTCCACTTT. Amino acids: CASSFVGMAPSPLHF.

The chain recombines TRBV7-8 with TRBJ1-6, with TRBD1 as a possible D gene (5 bases). V lost 0 bases, J lost 10 bases, and 13 bases lay in between. Germline CDR1 SGHVS, CDR2 FQNEAQ. The CDR3 is made up of 15 amino acids. DNA of the CDR3: TGTGCCAGCAGCTTAGCGGGGGTTATGAACTCACCCCTCCACTTT. Translated, it gives CASSLAGVMNSPLHF. Drawing the rest from reference TRBV7-8 and TRBJ1-6, the complete variable domain is GAGVSQSPRYKVAKRGQDVALRCDPISGHVSLFWYQQALGQGPEFLTYFQNEAQLDKSGLPSDRFFAERPEGSVSTLKIQRTQQEDSAVYLCASSLAGVMNSPLHFGNGTRLTVT.

This clone appeared a single time. V usage is TRBV6-2 or TRBV6-3 and J usage is TRBJ1-1, with D uncertain. The CDR3 has 14 amino acids. V was clipped by 0 bases and J by 1 base, with 6 bases between them. Looked up from germline, CDR1 is MNHEY and CDR2 is SVGEGT. CDR3 in DNA: TGTGCCAGCAGTTACTCTGTTGCGAACACTGAAGCTTTCTTT. Residues: CASSYSVANTEAFF.

This chain joins TRBV6-5 and TRBJ1-2; D is unresolved. Germline V gene sequence: CDR1 MNHEY, CDR2 SVGAGI. The CDR3 has 15 amino acids. The V and J ends lost 6 bases and 2 bases respectively, with 16 bases between them. In DNA, the CDR3 is TGTGCCAGCAGATTGAGAGAGGCGGCGAACTATGGCTACACCTTC. Its protein is CASRLREAANYGYTF.

CDR3 residues: CAIRPTDSYNEQFF. The CDR3, as DNA: TGTGCCATCAGGCCGACAGACTCCTACAATGAGCAGTTCTTC. This sequence joins TRBV10-3 and TRBJ2-1; weak D call: TRBD1 (5 bases). Trimming removed 6 bases at V and 0 bases at J, with 9 bases between. CDR1 and CDR2 (germline): ENHRY, SYGVKD. This CDR3 has 14 residues.

The V gene is TRBV11-2, the J gene TRBJ2-3, with TRBD1 identical over 9 bases. J was trimmed by 7 bases and V by 5 bases; bases with no gene match: 19. The CDR3 sequence is 18 residues long. Germline loops: CDR1 SGHAT, CDR2 FQNNGV. CDR3 nucleotide sequence: TGTGCCAGCAGCCCGATCAGTAGGAGGACAGGGGAGGTATATACGCAGTATTTT. Its translation is CASSPISRRTGEVYTQYF.

The chain couples TRBV11-2 to TRBJ1-1; D may be TRBD1 (5 bases). Germline CDR1 SGHAT, CDR2 FQNNGV. The V gene lost 4 bases and the J gene lost 0 bases, with 15 bases spanning the gap. The CDR3 extends over 16 amino acids. The CDR3 loop reads CASSSYGTVMNTEAFF. In DNA form, the CDR3 reads TGTGCCAGCAGCTCCTATGGGACGGTGATGAACACTGAAGCTTTCTTT.